What follows is one T cell receptor beta chain and its context. Its antigen is not known. The data derive from a study of response to subunit inactivated influenza vaccine. Study findings and constraints: It was the authors' suggestion that each seasonal influenza vaccination recruits few new T cells.

TCRdb re-derived calls from the RT-PCR reads in MiXCR, one entry per CDR3 protein. The top ten hold roughly 10% of the sample, which has around 750,000 distinct CDR3 sequences, around 20% seen once. V was pared by 4 bases and J by 5 bases, with 15 bases between. The length of the CDR3 is 15 residues. CDR1 is MNHEY, CDR2 SMNVEV, per germline (reference sequence). Material: PBMCs from blood, obtained roughly 5 days after vaccination. The receptor comes from a man aged 45 to 65 who received an inactivated influenza vaccine. V gene TRBV27 combines with J gene TRBJ2-1; no definite D call. The chain's CDR3 is CASSWRRVIDNEQFF. Written as DNA, the CDR3 is TGTGCCAGCAGTTGGCGACGGGTGATCGACAATGAGCAGTTCTTC.